This T cell receptor beta chain was identified during a study of blood T cell repertoires in COVID-19. Produced via immunoSEQ multiplex PCR; TCRdb's table is partial and in-frame only. The table shows 85,000 to 130,000 clones, with around 87% occurring only once. The CDR3 consists of 16 residues. Germline lookup yields CDR1 SGHDT and CDR2 YYEEEE. Losses at the gene ends were 6 bases for V and 5 bases for J; bases not matched to a gene: 10. The chain recombines TRBV5-6 with TRBJ2-2; 10 bases are a match to TRBD1. The receptor's source is a man between 45 and 60 years old with acute or convalescent COVID-19. Sequenced material: peripheral blood. The CDR3 region has the DNA TGTGCCAGCATATCAGGGGACAGGGGTTGGACCGGGGAGCTGTTTTTT. This gives the protein CASISGDRGWTGELFF.